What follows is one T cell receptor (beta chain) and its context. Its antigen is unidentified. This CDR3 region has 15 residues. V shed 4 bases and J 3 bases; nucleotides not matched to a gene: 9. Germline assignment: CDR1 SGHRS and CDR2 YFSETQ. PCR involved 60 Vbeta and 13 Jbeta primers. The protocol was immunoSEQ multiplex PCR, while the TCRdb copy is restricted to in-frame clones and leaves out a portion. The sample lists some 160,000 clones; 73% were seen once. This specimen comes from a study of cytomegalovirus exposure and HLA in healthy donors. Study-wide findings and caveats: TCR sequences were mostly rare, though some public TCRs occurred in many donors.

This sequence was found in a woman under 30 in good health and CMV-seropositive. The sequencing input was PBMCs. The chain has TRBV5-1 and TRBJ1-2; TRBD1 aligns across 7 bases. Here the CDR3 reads CASSTSTGTDYGYTF. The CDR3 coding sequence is TGCGCCAGCAGCACCAGTACCGGGACAGACTATGGCTACACCTTC.